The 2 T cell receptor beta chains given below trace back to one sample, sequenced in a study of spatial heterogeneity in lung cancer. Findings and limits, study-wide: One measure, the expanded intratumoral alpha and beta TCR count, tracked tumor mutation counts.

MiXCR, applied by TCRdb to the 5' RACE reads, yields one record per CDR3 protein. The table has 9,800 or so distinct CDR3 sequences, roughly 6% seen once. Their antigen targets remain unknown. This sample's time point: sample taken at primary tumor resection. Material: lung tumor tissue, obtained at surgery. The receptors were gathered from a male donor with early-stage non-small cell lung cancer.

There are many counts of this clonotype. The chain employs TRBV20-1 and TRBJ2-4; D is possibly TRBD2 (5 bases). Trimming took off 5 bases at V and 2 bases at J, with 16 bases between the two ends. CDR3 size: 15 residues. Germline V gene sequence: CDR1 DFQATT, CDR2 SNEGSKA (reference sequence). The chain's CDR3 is CSAPLNSGSKNIQYF. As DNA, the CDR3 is TGCAGTGCTCCTTTAAACTCGGGGTCCAAAAACATTCAGTACTTC.

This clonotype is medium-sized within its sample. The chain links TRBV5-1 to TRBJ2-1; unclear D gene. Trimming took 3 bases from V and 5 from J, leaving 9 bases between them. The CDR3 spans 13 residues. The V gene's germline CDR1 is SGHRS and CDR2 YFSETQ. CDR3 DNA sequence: TGCGCCAGCAGCTCGACAATAGACAATGAGCAGTTCTTC. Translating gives CASSSTIDNEQFF.